A selection of T cell receptor beta chains follows, all from one sample in a study of blood T cell repertoires in COVID-19. The method was immunoSEQ multiplex PCR; TCRdb's version includes in-frame clones alone and lacks a portion of them. The data hold hundreds of thousands of clones, with 85% to 90% observed a single time. Sequencing was done on a sample of PBMCs or T cells enriched from blood (not recorded which). Receptors were obtained from a young man who had recovered from COVID-19. CDR3s include the opening cysteine and the closing phenylalanine or tryptophan. The order of the fields is clone size, V gene, J gene, D gene, CDR3 DNA, CDR3 protein. A D gene is named only where the DNA matches it firmly. Where a row states a size, it is once, few, many or the class of an expanded clone; other rows omit it.

size: once
V: TRBV7-2
J: TRBJ1-2
D: TRBD1
DNA: TGTGCCAGCAGCTTATTTTGGGACAGGGGTTTGAAACCTAACTATGGCTACACCTTC
CDR3: CASSLFWDRGLKPNYGYTF

size: once
V: TRBV19
J: TRBJ1-2
D: TRBD1
DNA: TGTGCCAGTAGTACCCGACAGGGAGGCTATGGCTACACCTTC
CDR3: CASSTRQGGYGYTF

size: .
V: TRBV30
J: TRBJ1-6
D: TRBD1
DNA: TGTGCCTGGAGCGTAGACAGGGGGCGTTATAATTCACCCCTCCACTTT
CDR3: CAWSVDRGRYNSPLHF

size: .
V: TRBV27
J: TRBJ1-1
D: .
DNA: TGTGCCAGCAGTTTACGAGGGCGGGACACTGAAGCTTTCTTT
CDR3: CASSLRGRDTEAFF

size: once
V: TRBV6-5
J: TRBJ1-6
D: .
DNA: TGTGCCAGCAGTTACGATCACAGGGACGGATCACCCCTCCACTTT
CDR3: CASSYDHRDGSPLHF

size: few
V: TRBV6-5
J: TRBJ1-5
D: TRBD1
DNA: TGTGCCAGCAGAGGGACAGGGGCTAGCAATCAGCCCCAGCATTTT
CDR3: CASRGTGASNQPQHF

size: .
V: TRBV28
J: TRBJ2-7
D: .
DNA: TGTGCCAGCAGTTTAGCTACGACGGGGTACGAGCAGTACTTC
CDR3: CASSLATTGYEQYF

size: .
V: TRBV30
J: TRBJ2-5
D: TRBD1
DNA: TGTGCCTGGAGTGTTCGGGACAGGGACCAAGAGACCCAGTACTTC
CDR3: CAWSVRDRDQETQYF

size: .
V: TRBV2
J: TRBJ2-5
D: .
DNA: TGTGCCAGGGAGCGGTCCCGGACGGAAGAGACCCAGTACTTC
CDR3: CARERSRTEETQYF

size: .
V: TRBV19
J: TRBJ2-2
D: .
DNA: TGTGCCAGTAACTCAGACTCTAGTGCCGGGGAGCTGTTTTTT
CDR3: CASNSDSSAGELFF

size: few
V: TRBV3-1/TRBV3-2
J: TRBJ2-7
D: TRBD2
DNA: TGTGCCAGCAGCCAAGCCAGCGGGGGACTCTACGAGCAGTACTTC
CDR3: CASSQASGGLYEQYF

size: once
V: TRBV18
J: TRBJ1-3
D: TRBD1
DNA: TGTGCCAGCTCACCACCGGGACAGGCGCACACCATATATTTT
CDR3: CASSPPGQAHTIYF

size: .
V: TRBV6-2/TRBV6-3
J: TRBJ1-1
D: .
DNA: TGTGCCAGCAGTTCCAGGGTGGTGGCGAACACTGAAGCTTTCTTT
CDR3: CASSSRVVANTEAFF

size: .
V: TRBV27
J: TRBJ1-1
D: .
DNA: TGTGCCAGCAGTGCGGACAGATTCATGAACACTGAAGCTTTCTTT
CDR3: CASSADRFMNTEAFF

size: .
V: TRBV7-7
J: TRBJ2-7
D: .
DNA: TGTGCTGGCGGGGGAAGAGGGGGGAGCTCCTACGAGCAGTACTTC
CDR3: CAGGGRGGSSYEQYF

size: .
V: TRBV19
J: TRBJ1-6
D: .
DNA: TGTGCCAGTAGTATAGCGGCAGGGGATTCACCCCTCCACTTT
CDR3: CASSIAAGDSPLHF

size: .
V: TRBV18
J: TRBJ1-5
D: TRBD1
DNA: TGTGCCAGCTCACCAGACAGGGATCAGCCCCAGCATTTT
CDR3: CASSPDRDQPQHF

size: .
V: TRBV2
J: TRBJ2-1
D: TRBD2
DNA: TGTGCCAGCACAACGGGAGGCAATGAGCAGTTCTTC
CDR3: CASTTGGNEQFF

size: .
V: TRBV5-6
J: TRBJ1-1
D: TRBD1
DNA: TGTGCCAGCAGCCCTCTAACAGGGGGCAAGGACACTGAAGCTTTCTTT
CDR3: CASSPLTGGKDTEAFF

size: .
V: TRBV5-6
J: TRBJ1-4
D: TRBD1
DNA: TGTGCCAGCAGTCGACAGGGGCGGAGAGGTGAAAAACTGTTTTTT
CDR3: CASSRQGRRGEKLFF

size: .
V: TRBV3-1/TRBV3-2
J: TRBJ2-2
D: TRBD1
DNA: TGTGCCAGCAGCCAAGTCCCCGGACAGGGGGCTCCCGGGGAGCTGTTTTTT
CDR3: CASSQVPGQGAPGELFF

size: once
V: TRBV19
J: TRBJ2-1
D: .
DNA: TGTGCCAGTAGTATATTTAGCTCCTACAATGAGCAGTTCTTC
CDR3: CASSIFSSYNEQFF

size: .
V: TRBV5-1
J: TRBJ2-7
D: .
DNA: TGCGCCAGCAGCTTGGGACTCCGTCCTAGTCCCAAGTACGAGCAGTACTTC
CDR3: CASSLGLRPSPKYEQYF

size: .
V: TRBV27
J: TRBJ1-5
D: .
DNA: TGTGCCAGCAGTGGCAAGGGGAGCAATCAGCCCCAGCATTTT
CDR3: CASSGKGSNQPQHF

size: .
V: TRBV11-2
J: TRBJ2-1
D: .
DNA: TGTGCCACCGAGATCGGGGGGCAGAGCTCCTACAATGAGCAGTTCTTC
CDR3: CATEIGGQSSYNEQFF

size: once
V: TRBV11-3
J: TRBJ2-7
D: .
DNA: TGTGCCAGCAGCTCCGGCGGCGTTACCTACGAGCAGTACTTC
CDR3: CASSSGGVTYEQYF